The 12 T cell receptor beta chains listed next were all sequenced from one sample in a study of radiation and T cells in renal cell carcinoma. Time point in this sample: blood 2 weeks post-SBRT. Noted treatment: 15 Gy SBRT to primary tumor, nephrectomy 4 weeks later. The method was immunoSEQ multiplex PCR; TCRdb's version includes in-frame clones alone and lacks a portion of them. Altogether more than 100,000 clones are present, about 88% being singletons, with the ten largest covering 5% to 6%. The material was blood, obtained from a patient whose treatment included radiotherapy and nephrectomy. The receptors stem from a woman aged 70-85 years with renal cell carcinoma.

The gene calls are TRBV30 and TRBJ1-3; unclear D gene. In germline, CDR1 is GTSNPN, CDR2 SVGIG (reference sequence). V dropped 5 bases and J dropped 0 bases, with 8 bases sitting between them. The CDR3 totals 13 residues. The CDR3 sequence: CAWLKNSGNTIYF. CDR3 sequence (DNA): TGTGCCTGGCTTAAGAACTCTGGAAACACCATATATTTT.

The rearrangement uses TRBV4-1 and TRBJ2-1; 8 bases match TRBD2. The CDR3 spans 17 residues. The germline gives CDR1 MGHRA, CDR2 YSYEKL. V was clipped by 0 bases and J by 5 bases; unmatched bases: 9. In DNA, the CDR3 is TGCGCCAGCAGCCAAGAACGGGGCGGGGGGTCCCACAATGAGCAGTTCTTC. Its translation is CASSQERGGGSHNEQFF.

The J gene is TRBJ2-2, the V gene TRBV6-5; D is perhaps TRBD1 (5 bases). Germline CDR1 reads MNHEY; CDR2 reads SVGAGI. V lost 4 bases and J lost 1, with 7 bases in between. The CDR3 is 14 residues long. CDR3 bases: TGTGCCAGCAGTTTCGACAGGAACACCGGGGAGCTGTTTTTT. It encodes CASSFDRNTGELFF.

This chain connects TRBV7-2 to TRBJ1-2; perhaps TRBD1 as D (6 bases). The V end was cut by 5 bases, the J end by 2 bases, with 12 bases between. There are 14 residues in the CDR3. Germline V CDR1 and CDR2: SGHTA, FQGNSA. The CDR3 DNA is TGTGCCAGCAGCCCCGTGGGACAAAACTATGGCTACACCTTC. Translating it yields CASSPVGQNYGYTF.

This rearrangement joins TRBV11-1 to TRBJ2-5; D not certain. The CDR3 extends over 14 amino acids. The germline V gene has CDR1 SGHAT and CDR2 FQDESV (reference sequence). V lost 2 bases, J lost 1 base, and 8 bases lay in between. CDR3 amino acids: CASSLFLIQETQYF. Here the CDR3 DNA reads TGTGCCAGCAGCTTATTCCTAATCCAAGAGACCCAGTACTTC.

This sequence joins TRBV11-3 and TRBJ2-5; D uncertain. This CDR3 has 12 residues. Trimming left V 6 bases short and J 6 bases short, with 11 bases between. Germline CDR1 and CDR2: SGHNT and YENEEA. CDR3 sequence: CASSRRHQTQYF. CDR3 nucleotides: TGTGCCAGCAGTCGTCGACATCAGACCCAGTACTTC.

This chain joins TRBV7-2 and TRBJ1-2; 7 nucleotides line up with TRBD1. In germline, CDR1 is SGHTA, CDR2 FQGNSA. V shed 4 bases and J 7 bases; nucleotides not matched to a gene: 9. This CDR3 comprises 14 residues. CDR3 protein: CASSSVGTVGGYTF. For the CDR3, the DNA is TGTGCCAGCAGCTCAGTGGGGACAGTGGGTGGCTACACCTTC.

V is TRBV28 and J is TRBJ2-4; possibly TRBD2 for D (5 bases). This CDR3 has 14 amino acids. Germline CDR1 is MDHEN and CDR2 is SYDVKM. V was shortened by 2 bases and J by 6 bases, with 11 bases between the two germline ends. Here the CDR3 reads CASSLETGINIQYF. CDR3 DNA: TGTGCCAGCAGTTTAGAGACCGGGATAAACATTCAGTACTTC.

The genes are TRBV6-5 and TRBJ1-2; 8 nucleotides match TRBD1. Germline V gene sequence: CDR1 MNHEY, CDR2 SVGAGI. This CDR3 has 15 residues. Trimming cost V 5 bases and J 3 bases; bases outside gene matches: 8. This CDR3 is CASSTRQGSDYGYTF. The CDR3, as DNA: TGTGCCAGCAGTACCAGACAGGGGTCGGACTATGGCTACACCTTC.

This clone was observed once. The CDR3, as DNA: TGTGCCAGCAGCTATGTTAAGCAAGAGACCCAGTACTTC. Its protein product is CASSYVKQETQYF. The V call is TRBV7-8, the J call TRBJ2-5; D ambiguous. The V gene's germline CDR1 is SGHVS and CDR2 FQNEAQ. The germline V and J ends were trimmed by 4 bases and 2 bases, with 8 bases remaining between them. The CDR3 runs 13 residues.

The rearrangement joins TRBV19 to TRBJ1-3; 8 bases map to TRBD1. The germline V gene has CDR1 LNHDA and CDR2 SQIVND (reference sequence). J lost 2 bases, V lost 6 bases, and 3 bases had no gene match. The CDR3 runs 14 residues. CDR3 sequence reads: CASSAGGAGNTIYF. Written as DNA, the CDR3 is TGTGCCAGTAGCGCAGGGGGCGCTGGAAACACCATATATTTT.

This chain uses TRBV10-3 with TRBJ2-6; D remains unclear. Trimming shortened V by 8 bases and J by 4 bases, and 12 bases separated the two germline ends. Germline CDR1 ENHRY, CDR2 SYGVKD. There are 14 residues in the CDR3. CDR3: CAIQTLTGANVLTF. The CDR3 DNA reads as TGTGCCATCCAGACCCTTACAGGGGCCAACGTCCTGACTTTC.